This TCR beta chain was obtained from a study of regulatory T cells in long-lasting Graves disease (dated by TCRdb to about 2021). Study-level background: Patients with newly diagnosed Graves' disease had been on antithyroid drugs for under 3 months. This study used TCR sequencing and RNA sequencing of peripheral blood to compare persistent Graves' disease patients against newly diagnosed Graves' disease patients. The study took place in China and was registered as a clinical trial. A total of about 33 samples underwent TCR sequencing, from about 13 patients with persistent Graves' disease and 20 or so patients with newly diagnosed Graves' disease. The paper's findings and limits, for the study overall: Only the TCR beta chain was sequenced and analyzed. Preferential use of TRBV28, TRBJ1-2 and TRBJ2-5 was observed in persistent disease, whereas TRBV20-1 and TRBJ2-1 were favored in newly diagnosed disease. Persistent Graves' disease patients showed lower TCR Shannon entropy and fewer highly expanded clones than newly diagnosed patients, suggesting clonal expansion. The study examined only peripheral blood because the primary lesion, thyroid tissue, could not be accessed. The authors acknowledged the small sample size as a limitation that may reduce accuracy. Patients with persistent disease shared more public clonotypes (over 2,500) than newly diagnosed patients did (approximately 1,000).

From the germline V gene (reference sequence), CDR1 is MNHEY and CDR2 is SMNVEV. Germline trimming: 9 bases from V, 4 bases from J; junction bases outside gene matches: 4. The CDR3 starts with the cysteine, ends with the phenylalanine, and has 12 residues. The read is trimmed to its CDR3 DNA, 36 bases read in frame from base 1. The time point tag for this specimen amounts to: newly diagnosed GD, antithyroid drugs for less than 3 months. For both TCR sequencing and RNA sequencing, RNA was extracted from PBMCs using TRIzol. Graves' disease was diagnosed according to American Thyroid Association guidelines. The patients came from an endocrinology department in Xi'an, China. Each patient gave roughly 8.4 milliliters of peripheral blood, collected in an EDTA anticoagulant tube. Ficoll Paque Plus density gradient separation was used to isolate PBMCs, and no additional T cell sorting was done. An Agilent 2100 Bioanalyzer and agarose gel were used to check RNA quality, and a NanoDrop 2000 was used to measure RNA concentration.

Libraries were made using multiplex PCR. The run used an Illumina HiSeq 4000. TCR beta libraries were built with iRepertoire HTBI primers and Arm-PCR amplification of CDR3 regions. Before sequencing, the PCR products underwent gel purification. On the authors' methods: Across samples, about 64 TRBV and 13 to 15 TRBJ segments were identified and used for gene usage analysis of CDR3 amino acid clonotypes. COPE and FqMerger were used to merge filtered high-quality paired reads into contigs. BLAST was used to align contigs to the IMGT TRBV, TRBD and TRBJ reference genes, and CDR3 was defined following IMGT. Clonotypes above 0.1% frequency were classified as highly expanded clones. Shannon entropy served as the measure of repertoire diversity, while the Gini coefficient captured V-J evenness. Public clonotypes were defined as clonotypes shared by more than one individual. Starting from the raw public reads, TCRdb applied fastp trimming at Q25, assembled clones with MiXCR and retained in-frame beta chains. All rows with the same CDR3 protein become a single entry with the most common DNA and genes. Clone size and V and J calls follow TCRdb, not the original study. This sample holds 400,000 to 450,000 distinct CDR3 sequences; roughly 17% were observed only once. The ten largest clonotypes hold about 10% of the sample.

This clonotype was seen at least ten times. It has no known antigen specificity. One base away there is no much larger clone; base qualities are not given. These sequences were also reported in another study, on T cells in Graves' hyperthyroidism and ophthalmopathy. The second investigation adds: Stable Graves' hyperthyroidism was defined as the absence of progression to ophthalmopathy over 18 months of follow-up. Hyperthyroidism patients were newly diagnosed, had a disease duration of under 2 months, and were aged 18 to 65 years. Exclusion was applied to patients with uncontrolled infections, other autoimmune diseases, pregnancy or lactation. Diagnoses were established on the basis of clinical symptoms, serum thyroxine and TRAb, thyroid ultrasound, and orbital computed tomography. The TCR CDR3 was subjected to a first round of RT-PCR using the HTBI primer set and the Qiagen OneStep RT-PCR kit. Blood samples also contained most of the expanded thyroid clonotypes (frequency above 0.001), which suggests that blood repertoires may reflect thyroid immune responses. In cross-validation, a model built on a 13 V-J signature told ophthalmopathy apart from stable hyperthyroidism with over 85% sensitivity and around 84% specificity, and in testing the same model reached 80%/75%. In validation, the model predicted progression to ophthalmopathy a median of approximately 6.6 months before onset, with about 64% sensitivity and just under 75% specificity. A discovery cohort of around 98 patients, 43 with Graves' ophthalmopathy and about 58 with stable Graves' hyperthyroidism, was used to find distinguishing TCR V-J signatures. Prospective prediction of ophthalmopathy was tested in an independent validation cohort consisting of fewer than 20 hyperthyroidism patients and some 15 patients who later progressed to ophthalmopathy. The 75 to 100 discovery patients were divided at random into training and test sets in a 7:3 ratio. In addition, the study compared T-cell repertoires in thyroid tissue and in blood from about 6 Graves' hyperthyroidism patients. After sampling, hyperthyroidism patients received methimazole starting at 30 mg daily, and ophthalmopathy patients received high-dose intravenous methylprednisolone. A second multiplex PCR round built the libraries, followed by size selection and purification. The libraries were sequenced on an Illumina HiSeq2000 using paired-end 100 bp reads. SOAPnuke was used to process the raw data, with reads discarded if the reads contained adapters or uncalled bases, had a mean Phred below 15, or lacked an exact constant-primer or identifier match. High-quality paired reads were merged using COPE v1.2.5, and each unique nucleotide sequence was defined as a clonotype. Clonotypes were aligned to IMGT TRBV, TRBD and TRBJ reference segments using MiTCR v1.1. Only V-J combinations with frequency above 0.0001, covering 99.2% of repertoires, were analysed. The TCS score was defined as the ratio of F50 (clonal expansion) to E x V (chaos), calculated using BLOSUM62-based TCRdist between CDR3 peptides within each V-J. Welch's t-statistics and random forest reduced some 510 V-J features to 13, which were used in a naive Bayes classifier (R e1071). Sample size was not statistically predetermined, and investigators were not blinded to group allocation. TCR Vbeta CDR3 sequencing of fewer than 150 peripheral blood samples (43 ophthalmopathy, 75 or so hyperthyroidism and around 17 progressor patients) is reported in the paper.

The source is a woman in her twenties or thirties with Graves disease. Donor details come from another sample of the same person, matched by shared clones. The sequence links TRBV27 to TRBJ2-5; 8 central nucleotides agree with TRBD2. Sequencing used peripheral blood mononuclear cells (PBMCs), obtained at new diagnosis, from a patient treated with antithyroid drugs. The CDR3: CASSTSAETQYF. The sequenced DNA: TGTGCCAGTTCGACTAGCGCAGAGACCCAGTACTTC.